This T cell receptor beta chain derives from a study of T-cell memory formation after mild COVID-19. TCR alpha and TCR beta cDNA libraries carrying sample barcodes and UMIs came from 5'RACE with constant-segment primers. TCRdb passed the 5' RACE reads through MiXCR, listing each CDR3 protein once. Among under 300,000 distinct CDR3 sequences, 8.5% to 9.5% were seen once, and the ten largest hold more than 20%. For this clonotype: The antigen remains undetermined.

The study's findings and limits: Clones which contracted sat mainly in CM and EM if CD4+, and in EMRA if CD8+. A subset of responding clones appeared in pre-infection memory, suggesting cross-reactive memory joined.

V lost 0 bases and J 4 bases, leaving 10 bases between the germline ends. Germline CDR1 is SGHNT and CDR2 is YYREEE (reference sequence). The CDR3 loop spans 14 amino acids. This clonotype was sampled from a man aged 18 to 30 who had mild COVID-19 (a few samples of this study predate the infection). Cell type and time point are not known. Specimen: PBMCs or a T cell subset sorted from them (not recorded which). The chain recombines TRBV5-4 with TRBJ2-5, with D uncertain. The CDR3 bases are TGTGCCAGCAGCTTGGTTACCGGTGTAGAGACCCAGTACTTC. Protein: CASSLVTGVETQYF.